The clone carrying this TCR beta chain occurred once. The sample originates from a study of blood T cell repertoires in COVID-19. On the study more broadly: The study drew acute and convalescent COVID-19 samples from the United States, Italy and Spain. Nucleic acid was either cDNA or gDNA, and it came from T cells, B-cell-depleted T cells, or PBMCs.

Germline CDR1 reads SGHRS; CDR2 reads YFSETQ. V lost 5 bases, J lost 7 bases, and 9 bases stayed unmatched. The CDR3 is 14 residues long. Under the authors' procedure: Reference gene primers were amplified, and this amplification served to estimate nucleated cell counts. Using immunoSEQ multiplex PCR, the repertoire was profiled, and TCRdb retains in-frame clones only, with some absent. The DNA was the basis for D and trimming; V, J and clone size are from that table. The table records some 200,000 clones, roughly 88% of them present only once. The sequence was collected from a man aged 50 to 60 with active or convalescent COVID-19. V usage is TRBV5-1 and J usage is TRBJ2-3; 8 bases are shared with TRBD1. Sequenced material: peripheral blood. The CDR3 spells CASSLPGGMNTQYF. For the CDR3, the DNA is TGCGCCAGCAGTCTCCCAGGGGGCATGAATACGCAGTATTTT. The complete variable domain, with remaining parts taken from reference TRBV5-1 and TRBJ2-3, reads KAGVTQTPRYLIKTRGQQVTLSCSPISGHRSVSWYQQTPGQGLQFLFEYFSETQRNKGNFPGRFSGRQFSNSRSEMNVSTLELGDSALYLCASSLPGGMNTQYFGPGTRLTVL.